A selection of T cell receptor beta chains follows, all from one sample in a study of T cell repertoires in cytomegalovirus infection. TCRdb processed the reads anew with MiXCR; each CDR3 protein has one entry. The sample consists of about 700,000 distinct CDR3 sequences, approximately 33% of them appearing once. What these receptors recognize is not known. The sample here was cultured PBMCs, taken from culture after CMV antigen stimulation. All receptors come from a human donor in good health (CMV status not recorded). Some clones in this sample may be carry-over from other donors' samples. The CDR3 runs from the conserved cysteine through the conserved F or W. A D gene is named only where the DNA matches it firmly. The size field is filled for only some rows; it gives once, few, many or a size class.

V gene	D gene	J gene	clone size	CDR3 protein	CDR3 DNA
TRBV28	.	TRBJ1-1	.	CASSRYTVEAFF	TGTGCCAGCAGTCGGTACACGGTTGAAGCTTTCTTT
TRBV20-1	.	TRBJ2-3	.	CSAKGPPEADTQYF	TGCAGTGCCAAAGGCCCCCCGGAGGCAGATACGCAGTATTTT
TRBV6-2/TRBV6-3	.	TRBJ2-1	.	CASSETTLALFTYNEQFF	TGTGCCAGCAGTGAAACTACTCTAGCGTTGTTTACCTACAATGAGCAGTTCTTC
TRBV7-6	TRBD1	TRBJ1-1	few	CASSWGRGIDTEAFF	TGTGCCAGCAGCTGGGGCAGGGGGATTGACACTGAAGCTTTCTTT
TRBV19	.	TRBJ2-7	.	CASSGLGSYEQYF	TGTGCCAGTAGTGGGCTGGGCTCCTACGAGCAGTACTTC
TRBV7-9	.	TRBJ2-3	.	CASSLGMPSDTQYF	TGTGCCAGCAGCTTAGGTATGCCCTCAGATACGCAGTATTTT
TRBV12-3/TRBV12-4	.	TRBJ2-3	.	CASSINTQYF	TGTGCCAGCAGCATTAATACGCAGTATTTT
TRBV4-1	.	TRBJ2-3	few	CASSQQGGVDTQYF	TGCGCCAGCAGCCAACAAGGTGGAGTGGATACGCAGTATTTT
TRBV3-1	.	TRBJ2-2	.	CASSALTTGELFF	TGTGCCAGCAGCGCCTTGACCACCGGGGAGCTGTTTTTT
TRBV7-2	.	TRBJ2-3	many	CASSSTLGGTDTQYF	TGTGCCAGCAGCTCAACTCTGGGGGGCACAGATACGCAGTATTTT
TRBV6-5	TRBD2	TRBJ2-2	.	CASSSLAGAGELFF	TGTGCCAGCTCCTCACTAGCGGGCGCCGGGGAGCTGTTTTTT
TRBV6-1	.	TRBJ1-5	.	CASSEGRADQPQHF	TGTGCCAGCAGTGAAGGCCGCGCCGATCAGCCCCAGCATTTT
TRBV6-5	TRBD2	TRBJ2-2	.	CASSSRLAGGWAGELFF	TGTGCCAGCAGTTCCAGACTAGCGGGAGGATGGGCCGGGGAGCTGTTTTTT
TRBV30	.	TRBJ1-1	.	CAWSDRSYTEAFF	TGTGCCTGGAGTGACAGATCGTACACTGAAGCTTTCTTT
TRBV5-4	.	TRBJ1-1	.	CASTLGPRENTEAFF	TGTGCCAGCACCCTTGGGCCCCGCGAGAACACTGAAGCTTTCTTT
TRBV20-1	TRBD2	TRBJ2-1	.	CSALTSGGTSSYNEQFF	TGCAGTGCCCTAACTAGCGGGGGAACAAGCTCCTACAATGAGCAGTTCTTC
TRBV11-2	.	TRBJ2-7	many	CASSLRGEVWIEQYF	TGTGCCAGCAGCTTAAGGGGGGAAGTGTGGATCGAGCAGTACTTC
TRBV5-1	.	TRBJ1-1	.	CASSLRGENTEAFF	TGCGCCAGCAGCTTGAGGGGGGAGAACACTGAAGCTTTCTTT
TRBV19	.	TRBJ1-5	.	CASSNGYSNQPQHF	TGTGCCAGTAGTAACGGTTATAGCAATCAGCCCCAGCATTTT
TRBV6-1	.	TRBJ1-3	.	CASSEARLISGNTIYF	TGTGCCAGCAGTGAAGCTCGGCTGATCTCTGGAAACACCATATATTTT
TRBV7-2	.	TRBJ2-1	.	CASSPRPWPNNEQFF	TGTGCCAGCAGCCCCCGCCCATGGCCCAACAATGAGCAGTTCTTC
TRBV6-2/TRBV6-3	.	TRBJ2-7	.	CASSDATLLIEQYF	TGTGCCAGCTCGGACGCGACCCTTCTTATCGAGCAGTACTTC
TRBV6-8	.	TRBJ2-3	.	CASSYRITDTQYF	TGTGCCAGCAGTTACCGCATCACAGATACGCAGTATTTT